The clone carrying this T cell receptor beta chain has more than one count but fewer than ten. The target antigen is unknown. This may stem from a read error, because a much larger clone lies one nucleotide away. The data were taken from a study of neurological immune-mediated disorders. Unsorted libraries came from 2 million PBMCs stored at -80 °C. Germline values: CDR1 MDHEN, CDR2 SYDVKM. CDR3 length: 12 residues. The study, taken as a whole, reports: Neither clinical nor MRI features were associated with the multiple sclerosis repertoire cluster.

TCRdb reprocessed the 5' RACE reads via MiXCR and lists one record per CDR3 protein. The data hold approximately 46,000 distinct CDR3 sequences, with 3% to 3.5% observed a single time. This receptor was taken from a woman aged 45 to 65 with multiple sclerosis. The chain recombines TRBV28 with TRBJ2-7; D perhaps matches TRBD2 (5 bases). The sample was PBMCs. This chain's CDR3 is CASTTSEGKGFF. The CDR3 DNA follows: TGTGCCAGCACCACGTCCGAGGGAAAGGGTTTTTTC.